These 28 T cell receptor beta chains originate from one sample sequenced in a study of T cell repertoires in cytomegalovirus infection (dated by TCRdb to about 2019). The meaning of the sample's treatment or condition label: in vitro stimulation with specific CMV peptide epitopes to enrich CMV-specific T cells. These TCRs are of unknown antigen specificity. The sequencing machine was an Illumina HiSeq 1500. The public sequencing data were trimmed at Q25 with fastp and processed into clonotypes with MiXCR by TCRdb, which kept only in-frame beta chains. When rows share a CDR3 protein, they turn into one entry using the most common DNA and genes. Here the sample has roughly 570,000 distinct CDR3 sequences; approximately 40% occur a single time. Around 48% of the sample is held by the ten biggest clonotypes. The sequences come from cultured PBMCs, collected from culture after CMV antigen stimulation. These receptors originate from a human donor in good health (CMV status not recorded). Some clones in this sample may be carry-over from other donors' samples.

In its sample, this clonotype was seen a few times. The chain links TRBV4-1 to TRBJ2-7; 8 bases are a match to TRBD1. The CDR3 runs to 14 residues. V dropped 3 bases and J dropped 2; count of bases not matched to a gene: 3. Germline CDR1 reads MGHRA; CDR2 reads YSYEKL. The DNA of the CDR3 is TGCGCCAGCAGCCAGACAGGGGTGGCCTACGAGCAGTACTTC. This translates into CASSQTGVAYEQYF.

The V and J genes are TRBV6-2 or TRBV6-3 and TRBJ1-2; unclear D gene. V shed 2 bases and J shed 4 bases, with 8 bases lying between them. Germline CDR1 is MNHEY and CDR2 is SVGEGT. The CDR3 length is 13 residues. For the CDR3, the DNA is TGTGCCAGCAGTTACGGAGGATTCTATGGCTACACCTTC. This sequence encodes CASSYGGFYGYTF.

The rearrangement uses TRBV20-1 and TRBJ1-1, with TRBD1 identical over 7 bases. CDR1 is DFQATT, CDR2 SNEGSKA, per germline (reference sequence). The CDR3 is 12 residues long. Trimming at V came to 6 bases and at J to 4 bases, leaving 5 bases not matched to a gene. CDR3 amino acids: CSADREPTEAFF. The CDR3 coding sequence is TGCAGTGCCGACAGGGAACCCACTGAAGCTTTCTTT.

The V and J genes are TRBV19 and TRBJ2-3, with 16 bases fitting TRBD2. Germline values: CDR1 LNHDA, CDR2 SQIVND (reference sequence). The CDR3 contains 18 residues. Trimming cost V 5 bases and J 2 bases; bases outside gene matches: 7. CDR3 nucleotide sequence: TGTGCCAGTAGTTTGGGACTAGCGGGAGGGCGTTCCACAGATACGCAGTATTTT. Amino acids: CASSLGLAGGRSTDTQYF.

This clonotype was observed a handful of times. The chain has TRBV2 and TRBJ2-1; D ambiguous. V lost 1 base to trimming and J lost 0 bases, with 10 bases between them. There are 16 residues in the CDR3. In germline, CDR1 is SNHLY, CDR2 FYNNEI. CDR3 region: CASSEEGGSSYNEQFF. The CDR3 DNA follows: TGTGCCAGCAGTGAAGAGGGTGGTTCCTCCTACAATGAGCAGTTCTTC.

This chain connects TRBV11-1 to TRBJ2-2, with a tentative D call TRBD2 (6 bases). CDR1 is SGHAT and CDR2 is FQDESV in the germline V gene (reference sequence). This CDR3 is 15 amino acids long. Trimming removed 5 bases at V and 2 bases at J, with 12 bases between. The CDR3 DNA follows: TGTGCCAGCAGCCTCTGGACTATTAACACCGGGGAGCTGTTTTTT. Its protein is CASSLWTINTGELFF.

A few counts support this clonotype. CDR3 region: CASSGPGTLSSYEQYF. CDR3 sequence (DNA): TGTGCCAGCAGTGGGCCCGGGACCCTCTCCTCCTACGAGCAGTACTTC. The chain employs TRBV12-3 or TRBV12-4 and TRBJ2-7, with D tentatively TRBD1 or TRBD2 (5 bases each). V shed 5 bases and J shed 0 bases, with 17 bases lying between them. This CDR3 comprises 16 residues.

V gene TRBV19 combines with J gene TRBJ2-1; 13 nucleotides match TRBD2. CDR1 is LNHDA and CDR2 is SQIVND in the germline V gene (reference sequence). J was trimmed by 4 bases and V by 5 bases; bases with no gene match: 5. This CDR3 region has 16 residues. The chain's CDR3 is CASSSWTSGSYNEQFF. In nucleotides, the CDR3 is TGTGCCAGTAGTTCTTGGACTAGCGGGAGTTACAATGAGCAGTTCTTC. The variable domain in full, completed from reference TRBV19 and TRBJ2-1, reads DGGITQSPKYLFRKEGQNVTLSCEQNLNHDAMYWYRQDPGQGLRLIYYSQIVNDFQKGDIAEGYSVSREKKESFPLTVTSAQKNPTAFYLCASSSWTSGSYNEQFFGPGTRLTVL.

This clonotype has only a few counts. The rearrangement links TRBV12-3 or TRBV12-4 to TRBJ2-1; 7 bases agree with TRBD2. Trimming at V came to 6 bases and at J to 4 bases, leaving 6 bases not matched to a gene. The length of the CDR3 is 14 residues. CDR3 DNA: TGTGCCAGCAGCCAACTGGGACTATACAATGAGCAGTTCTTC. Residues: CASSQLGLYNEQFF.

The chain links TRBV7-2 to TRBJ2-7, with D possibly TRBD2 on 5 matching bases. The CDR3 is 13 residues long. Per germline, CDR1 SGHTA and CDR2 FQGNSA. The V gene lost 1 base and the J gene lost 7 bases, with 11 bases spanning the gap. CDR3 coding DNA: TGTGCCAGCAGCTTAGTGCGGGCAGCGGAGCAGTACTTC. The encoded protein is CASSLVRAAEQYF.

The chain links TRBV19 to TRBJ2-2; no clear D. In germline, CDR1 is LNHDA, CDR2 SQIVND (reference sequence). The CDR3 has 14 residues. The V end was cut by 4 bases, the J end by 7 bases, with 13 bases between. The CDR3 protein is CASSTWEGSGELFF. The DNA of the CDR3 is TGTGCCAGTAGTACCTGGGAAGGAAGCGGGGAGCTGTTTTTT.

The genes are TRBV6-2 or TRBV6-3 and TRBJ2-7; D ambiguous. Looked up from germline, CDR1 is MNHEY and CDR2 is SVGEGT. The CDR3 has 16 amino acids. V was clipped by 6 bases and J by 0 bases, with 18 bases between them. Written as DNA, the CDR3 is TGTGCCAGCAGACCTACAACGGACGGTAGCTCCTACGAGCAGTACTTC. Protein: CASRPTTDGSSYEQYF.

The chain uses TRBV4-1 and TRBJ2-5; TRBD2 aligns across 11 bases. The germline gives CDR1 MGHRA, CDR2 YSYEKL. The ends lost 6 bases at V and 0 bases at J; junction bases unmatched: 9. The length of the CDR3 is 17 residues. This CDR3 is CASSRLAGGQYQETQYF. CDR3 bases: TGCGCCAGCAGTCGCCTAGCGGGGGGCCAGTACCAAGAGACCCAGTACTTC.

The chain combines TRBV20-1 with TRBJ1-4; 7 bases map to TRBD1. This CDR3 is built from 13 residues. Losses at the gene ends were 6 bases for V and 1 base for J; bases not matched to a gene: 2. Germline V gene lookup returns CDR1 DFQATT and CDR2 SNEGSKA (reference sequence). CDR3: CSADRETNEKLFF. CDR3 in DNA: TGCAGTGCCGACAGGGAAACTAATGAAAAACTGTTTTTT.

This chain joins TRBV4-1 and TRBJ1-2; 7 bases map to TRBD1. The CDR3 loop spans 15 amino acids. Per the germline V gene, CDR1 is MGHRA and CDR2 is YSYEKL. V lost 0 bases and J lost 8; bases outside the gene matches: 9. In DNA, the CDR3 is TGCGCCAGCAGCCAAGATGGAGGGGACAGAGGCGGCTACACCTTC. This translates into CASSQDGGDRGGYTF.

The CDR3 bases are TGTGCCTGGAGTGTACACACAGATACGCAGTATTTT. It yields the protein CAWSVHTDTQYF. The chain joins TRBV30 to TRBJ2-3; no clear D gene. V dropped 0 bases and J dropped 2 bases, with 3 bases sitting between them. CDR3 size: 12 residues. Germline lookup yields CDR1 GTSNPN and CDR2 SVGIG (reference sequence).

The chain is built from TRBV12-5 and TRBJ2-3; no firm D call. Germline lookup yields CDR1 LGHNT and CDR2 FRNRAP. Trimming removed 0 bases from V and 1 base from J, with 11 bases in between. CDR3 length: 16 residues. The CDR3 is CASGLVVGRGTDTQYF. The CDR3 DNA reads TGTGCTAGTGGTTTGGTAGTGGGCCGGGGCACAGATACGCAGTATTTT.

This sequence joins TRBV5-4 and TRBJ2-3, with 13 positions matching TRBD2. Trimming took 4 bases from V and 7 from J; bases not matched to a gene: 6. In germline, CDR1 is SGHNT, CDR2 YYREEE (reference sequence). The CDR3 has 15 amino acids. The CDR3 DNA is TGTGCCAGCAGCCGGACTAGCGGGAGTACTAATACGCAGTATTTT. The encoded protein is CASSRTSGSTNTQYF.

The genes are TRBV12-3 or TRBV12-4 and TRBJ2-1; D is perhaps TRBD1 (5 bases). Trimming took 4 bases from V and 0 from J, leaving 10 bases between them. The CDR3 runs 15 residues. The CDR3: CASSSIDSSYNEQFF. The CDR3 DNA follows: TGTGCCAGCAGTTCTATAGACAGCTCCTACAATGAGCAGTTCTTC.

The chain links TRBV11-2 to TRBJ1-4, with a possible D match to TRBD1 (5 bases). Germline V CDR1 and CDR2: SGHAT, FQNNGV. The CDR3 runs 15 residues. Trimming pared 4 bases from V and 3 bases from J, leaving 12 bases between. CDR3 protein: CASSSYPGANEKLFF. In nucleotides, the CDR3 is TGTGCCAGCAGCTCCTACCCGGGGGCTAATGAAAAACTGTTTTTT.

The chain uses TRBV25-1 and TRBJ1-1; D possibly corresponds to TRBD1 (5 bases). The CDR3 has 15 residues. V lost 3 bases to trimming and J lost 1 base, with 12 bases between them. Germline V gives CDR1 MGHDK, CDR2 SYGVNS. The CDR3 reads CASSDPGGGNTEAFF. Written as DNA, the CDR3 is TGTGCCAGCAGTGATCCAGGCGGGGGGAACACTGAAGCTTTCTTT.

V usage is TRBV7-6 and J usage is TRBJ2-1, with 7 bases that match TRBD1. Per germline, CDR1 SGHVS and CDR2 FNYEAQ. The CDR3 spans 12 residues. The junction had 8 bases not matched to a gene; V was cut back by 6 bases and J by 12 bases. The chain's CDR3 is CASRNPTGVQFF. CDR3 nucleotide sequence: TGTGCCAGCAGGAATCCCACAGGGGTGCAGTTCTTC.

The gene calls are TRBV5-6 and TRBJ1-1; no clear D. Germline V gene data show CDR1 as SGHDT and CDR2 as YYEEEE. This CDR3 contains 15 residues. V lost 4 bases and J 2 bases, leaving 15 bases between the germline ends. The CDR3 here is CASSQIRPGNTEAFF. CDR3 nucleotide sequence: TGTGCCAGCAGCCAAATTCGACCGGGAAACACTGAAGCTTTCTTT.

The table lists this clonotype with a few counts. CDR3 nucleotides: TGTGCCAGCAGTTCGCCCAGTCCCGCCGGCACTGGGGCCAACGTCCTGACTTTC. Translation: CASSSPSPAGTGANVLTF. This rearrangement joins TRBV27 to TRBJ2-6; no clear D gene. Germline CDR1 reads MNHEY; CDR2 reads SMNVEV (reference sequence). V lost 4 bases and J 2 bases, leaving 18 bases between the germline ends. This CDR3 region has 18 residues.

The genes are TRBV29-1 and TRBJ2-3; unclear D gene. Germline-derived CDR1 and CDR2 are SQVTM and ANQGSEA. The CDR3 is 13 residues long. V gave up 3 bases and J gave up 4 bases, with 11 bases separating them. The CDR3 DNA reads TGCAGCGTTGAGTCGCCAGGTCCAGATACGCAGTATTTT. This encodes CSVESPGPDTQYF.

The chain links TRBV30 to TRBJ1-1, with D hard to call. Germline values: CDR1 GTSNPN, CDR2 SVGIG (reference sequence). V was cut by 3 bases and J by 1 base, with 12 bases left in between. CDR3 length: 14 residues. The CDR3 here is CAWRDNPPNTEAFF. The CDR3 coding sequence is TGTGCCTGGAGGGATAATCCGCCGAACACTGAAGCTTTCTTT.

This clonotype was seen repeatedly, ten times or more. The rearrangement uses TRBV7-2 and TRBJ1-5; TRBD1 is a possible D gene (6 bases). The CDR3 length is 15 residues. Germline CDR1 SGHTA, CDR2 FQGNSA. V gave up 1 base and J gave up 2 bases, with 9 bases separating them. CDR3 nucleotide sequence: TGTGCCAGCAGCTTAGTGGACAGTGGCAATCAGCCCCAGCATTTT. Its translation: CASSLVDSGNQPQHF.

The chain joins TRBV20-1 to TRBJ2-7; no firm D call. This CDR3 region has 13 residues. The ends were cut back, 6 bases at V and 0 bases at J, with 12 bases in the middle. Looked up from germline, CDR1 is DFQATT and CDR2 is SNEGSKA (reference sequence). CDR3 sequence reads: CSAGRPSSYEQYF. The CDR3 region has the DNA TGCAGTGCGGGCCGGCCGAGCTCCTACGAGCAGTACTTC.